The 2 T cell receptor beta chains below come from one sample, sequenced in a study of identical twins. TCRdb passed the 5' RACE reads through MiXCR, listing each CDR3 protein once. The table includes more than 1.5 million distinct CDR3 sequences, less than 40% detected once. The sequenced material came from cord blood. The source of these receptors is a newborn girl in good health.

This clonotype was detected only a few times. In nucleotides, the CDR3 is TGCGCCAGCAGCCGGACTAGCGGGATCCCAGATACGCAGTATTTT. Its protein product is CASSRTSGIPDTQYF. The gene calls are TRBV5-1 and TRBJ2-3; TRBD2 matches at 12 bases. The CDR3 is made up of 15 amino acids. The germline CDR1 and CDR2 sequences are SGHRS and YFSETQ. J lost 4 bases, V lost 4 bases, and 4 bases had no gene match.

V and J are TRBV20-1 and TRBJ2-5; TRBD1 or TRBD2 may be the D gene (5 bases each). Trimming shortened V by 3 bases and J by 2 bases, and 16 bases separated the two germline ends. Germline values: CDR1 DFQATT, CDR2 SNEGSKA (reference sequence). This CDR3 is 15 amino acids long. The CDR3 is CSASLPGRIQETQYF. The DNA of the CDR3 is TGCAGTGCTAGCCTTCCGGGACGGATACAAGAGACCCAGTACTTC.